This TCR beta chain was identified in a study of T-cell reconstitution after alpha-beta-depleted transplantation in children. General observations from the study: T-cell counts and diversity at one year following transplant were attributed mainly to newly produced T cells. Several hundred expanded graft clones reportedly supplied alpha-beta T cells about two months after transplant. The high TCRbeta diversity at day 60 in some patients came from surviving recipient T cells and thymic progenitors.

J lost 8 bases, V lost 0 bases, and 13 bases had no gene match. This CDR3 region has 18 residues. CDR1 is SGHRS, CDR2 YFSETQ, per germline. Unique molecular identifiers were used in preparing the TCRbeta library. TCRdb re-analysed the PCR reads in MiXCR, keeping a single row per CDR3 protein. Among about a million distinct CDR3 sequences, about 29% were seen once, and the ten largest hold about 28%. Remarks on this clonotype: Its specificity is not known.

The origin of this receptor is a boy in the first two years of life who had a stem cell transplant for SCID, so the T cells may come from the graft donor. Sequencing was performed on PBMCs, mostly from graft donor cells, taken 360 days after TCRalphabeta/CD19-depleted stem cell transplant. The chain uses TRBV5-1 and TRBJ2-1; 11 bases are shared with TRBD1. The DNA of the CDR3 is TGCGCCAGCAGCTTGGGGTTGGGAGGACAGGGGGCATTGGATGAGCAGTTCTTC. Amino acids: CASSLGLGGQGALDEQFF.